These 22 T cell receptor beta chains were all obtained from the same sample, sequenced in a study of tissue T cells after allogeneic stem cell transplantation. TCRdb's table, derived via immunoSEQ multiplex PCR, lists solely in-frame clones and lacks some. The sample has approximately 12,000 clones; approximately 70% are singletons. Material: tissue from the right colon, obtained at autopsy. The receptors here all came from a woman aged 18 to 55 with breast cancer.

The J gene is TRBJ1-1, the V gene TRBV6-2 or TRBV6-3; D is uncertain. Germline values: CDR1 MNHEY, CDR2 SVGEGT. The CDR3 sequence is 15 residues long. V lost 0 bases and J lost 2, with 10 bases in between. The CDR3 nucleotides are TGTGCCAGCAGTTACTCGGATCCGGCTAACACTGAAGCTTTCTTT. Protein sequence: CASSYSDPANTEAFF.

A few counts support this clone. The chain couples TRBV9 to TRBJ1-4, with TRBD1 identical over 7 bases. The CDR3 has 15 residues. Germline assignment: CDR1 SGDLS and CDR2 YYNGEE. J lost 7 bases, V lost 2 bases, and 8 bases had no gene match. CDR3 sequence reads: CASSVQGGEGEKLFF. The CDR3 DNA reads TGTGCCAGCAGCGTTCAAGGGGGCGAGGGTGAAAAACTGTTTTTT.

The CDR3 here is CSVEERERIDTQYF. The CDR3 DNA sequence: TGCAGCGTTGAGGAGCGGGAAAGAATAGATACGCAGTATTTT. The genes are TRBV29-1 and TRBJ2-3; 7 nucleotides align to TRBD2. V dropped 3 bases and J dropped 5; count of bases not matched to a gene: 8. CDR1 SQVTM and CDR2 ANQGSEA come from the germline V gene. The length of the CDR3 is 14 residues.

The CDR3 here is CASKSGRTGSNQPQHF. The CDR3 coding sequence is TGTGCCAGCAAATCGGGACGAACAGGGTCGAATCAGCCCCAGCATTTT. This chain connects TRBV28 to TRBJ1-5, with TRBD1 as a possible D gene (6 bases). V lost 7 bases and J lost 4, with 20 bases in between. CDR3 length equals 16 residues. Germline values: CDR1 MDHEN, CDR2 SYDVKM.

This clone was recorded a few times. The chain is built from TRBV7-2 and TRBJ1-1, with a tentative D call TRBD1 (5 bases). The V end was cut by 5 bases, the J end by 8 bases, with 12 bases between. The CDR3 is 12 amino acids. CDR1 is SGHTA and CDR2 is FQGNSA in the germline V gene. CDR3 amino acids: CASSPRWDEAFF. The DNA for the CDR3 is TGTGCCAGCAGCCCCAGATGGGACGAAGCTTTCTTT.

This clone has a handful of counts. The chain joins TRBV24-1 to TRBJ1-6; no firm D call. The V and J ends lost 4 bases and 0 bases respectively, with 3 bases between them. CDR3 length: 14 residues. Germline V gene lookup returns CDR1 KGHDR and CDR2 SFDVKD. The CDR3 DNA reads TGTGCCACCAGTGAGAGCTCCTATAATTCACCCCTCCACTTT. This codes for CATSESSYNSPLHF.

This chain links TRBV5-1 with TRBJ1-4; D remains unclear. The germline gives CDR1 SGHRS, CDR2 YFSETQ. The CDR3 totals 16 residues. V dropped 2 bases and J dropped 5 bases, with 16 bases sitting between them. As DNA, the CDR3 is TGCGCCAGCAGCTTCGAAATGAGTGGAGGAAATGAAAAACTGTTTTTT. Translation gives CASSFEMSGGNEKLFF.

The rearrangement links TRBV5-1 to TRBJ2-1; D remains unclear. Per germline, CDR1 SGHRS and CDR2 YFSETQ. Trimming took 0 bases from V and 8 from J, leaving 6 bases between them. The CDR3 sequence is 12 residues long. The CDR3, as DNA: TGCGCCAGCAGCTTGGACGGCGATGAGCAGTTCTTC. Translated, it gives CASSLDGDEQFF.

V gene TRBV18 combines with J gene TRBJ2-3; D unclear. This CDR3 is 14 amino acids long. Trimming stripped 3 bases from V and 0 bases from J, with 7 bases between. Germline CDR1 and CDR2: KGHSH and LQKENI. As DNA, the CDR3 is TGTGCCAGCTCACCGGAAACGAGCACAGATACGCAGTATTTT. This codes for CASSPETSTDTQYF.

This chain uses TRBV7-2 with TRBJ2-2, with D unresolved. This CDR3 is 15 amino acids long. The germline V gene has CDR1 SGHTA and CDR2 FQGNSA. V lost 5 bases and J 4 bases, leaving 14 bases between the germline ends. CDR3 protein: CASSGVPKGTGELFF. In DNA, the CDR3 is TGTGCCAGCAGCGGGGTGCCAAAAGGCACCGGGGAGCTGTTTTTT.

This chain joins TRBV9 and TRBJ2-5, with D possibly called TRBD1 or TRBD2 (5 bases each). Germline assignment: CDR1 SGDLS and CDR2 YYNGEE. This CDR3 spans 16 amino acids. Trimming removed 3 bases at V and 5 bases at J, with 20 bases between. CDR3 sequence reads: CASSDSARGGWETQYF. The CDR3 DNA sequence: TGTGCCAGCAGCGACTCCGCCCGTGGGGGTTGGGAGACCCAGTACTTC.

This chain links TRBV3-1 (or the pseudogene TRBV3-2) with TRBJ1-2; no clear D. Germline lookup yields CDR1 LGHDT and CDR2 YNNKEL (reference sequence). This CDR3 comprises 14 residues. The V end lost 1 base, the J end lost 1 base, and 7 bases lay between the germline ends. The CDR3 region is CASSQVEVNYGYTF. The CDR3 DNA sequence: TGTGCCAGCAGCCAAGTAGAGGTTAACTATGGCTACACCTTC.

The chain uses TRBV5-6 and TRBJ2-7; 7 bases align to TRBD2. Trimming cost V 0 bases and J 1 base; bases outside gene matches: 16. The CDR3 has 19 amino acids. The germline V gene has CDR1 SGHDT and CDR2 YYEEEE. The DNA for the CDR3 is TGTGCCAGCAGCTTGGAGAATCGACCGGGACTATGGGATTCCTACGAGCAGTACTTC. It specifies CASSLENRPGLWDSYEQYF.

This clone came up a few times. This sequence joins TRBV18 and TRBJ2-3, with D possibly matching TRBD2 (5 bases). Germline loops: CDR1 KGHSH, CDR2 LQKENI. This CDR3 contains 14 residues. The V end lost 4 bases, the J end lost 3 bases, and 11 bases lay between the germline ends. In DNA form, the CDR3 reads TGTGCCAGCTCACGGTTGAGGGAGACAGATACGCAGTATTTT. This translates into CASSRLRETDTQYF.

This clone qualifies as medium-sized (0.01 to 0.1%). The chain uses TRBV4-1 and TRBJ2-4; D possibly matches TRBD1 or TRBD2 (7 bases each). Trimming stripped 1 base from V and 8 bases from J, with 18 bases between. Germline V gives CDR1 MGHRA, CDR2 YSYEKL. This CDR3 comprises 16 residues. The CDR3 sequence is CASSQGITGAGDIQYF. For the CDR3, the DNA is TGCGCCAGCAGCCAAGGGATTACAGGGGCGGGGGACATTCAGTACTTC.

Comment on this clone: This CDR3 is also generated by other DNA sequences in the sample. This chain connects TRBV7-2 to TRBJ2-2; D is undetermined. Germline CDR1 reads SGHTA; CDR2 reads FQGNSA. The length of the CDR3 is 15 residues. V lost 0 bases and J lost 0, with 5 bases in between. CDR3 DNA sequence: TGTGCCAGCAGCTTAGCGGAAGCGAACACCGGGGAGCTGTTTTTT. This encodes CASSLAEANTGELFF.

This clone was counted only a few times. The chain combines TRBV4-3 with TRBJ1-1; D is undetermined. The CDR3 consists of 13 residues. The V gene lost 0 bases and the J gene lost 14 bases, with 16 bases spanning the gap. Per germline, CDR1 LGHNA and CDR2 YSLEER. The DNA for the CDR3 is TGCGCCAGCAGCCAAGATGGGGAGAGAGGTGTGTTCTTT. As protein: CASSQDGERGVFF.

V gene TRBV6-4 combines with J gene TRBJ2-1; the D gene is possibly TRBD2 (6 bases). The germline V gene has CDR1 MRHNA and CDR2 SNTAGT. Trimming took 4 bases from V and 4 from J, leaving 8 bases between them. The CDR3 consists of 13 residues. The CDR3 DNA is TGTGCCAGCAGTGGGGGGGAGTACAATGAGCAGTTCTTC. Translated: CASSGGEYNEQFF.

The genes are TRBV21-1 and TRBJ2-1. TRBV21-1 is a listed pseudogene. The CDR3 runs to 16 residues. The CDR3 coding sequence is TGTGCCAGCTCACCACGACCGGAAACCTCCTACAATGAGCAGTTCTTC. Its translation is CASSPRPETSYNEQFF.

The gene calls are TRBV6-1 and TRBJ2-3, with D perhaps assigned TRBD1 or TRBD2 (5 bases each). CDR1 MNHNS and CDR2 SASEGT come from the germline V gene. The germline V and J ends were trimmed by 2 bases and 0 bases, with 6 bases remaining between them. This CDR3 comprises 14 residues. CDR3 amino acids: CASSERDSTDTQYF. In DNA form, the CDR3 reads TGTGCCAGCAGTGAACGGGACAGCACAGATACGCAGTATTTT.

The chain carries TRBV25-1 and TRBJ1-2; D gene unclear. V was shortened by 1 base and J by 7 bases, with 10 bases between the two germline ends. This CDR3 has 13 residues. The V gene's germline CDR1 is MGHDK and CDR2 SYGVNS. The CDR3 region has the DNA TGTGCCAGCAGTGAATCTGCGGCCGGTGGCTACACCTTC. Translated: CASSESAAGGYTF.

The gene calls are TRBV7-9 and TRBJ2-6, with D possibly TRBD1 on 5 matching bases. The CDR3 is 16 amino acids. The germline V and J ends were trimmed by 6 bases and 0 bases, with 12 bases remaining between them. Germline V gives CDR1 SEHNR, CDR2 FQNEAQ (reference sequence). The CDR3 loop reads CASSTGAHSGANVLTF. CDR3 DNA sequence: TGTGCCAGCAGTACAGGAGCTCACTCTGGGGCCAACGTCCTGACTTTC.